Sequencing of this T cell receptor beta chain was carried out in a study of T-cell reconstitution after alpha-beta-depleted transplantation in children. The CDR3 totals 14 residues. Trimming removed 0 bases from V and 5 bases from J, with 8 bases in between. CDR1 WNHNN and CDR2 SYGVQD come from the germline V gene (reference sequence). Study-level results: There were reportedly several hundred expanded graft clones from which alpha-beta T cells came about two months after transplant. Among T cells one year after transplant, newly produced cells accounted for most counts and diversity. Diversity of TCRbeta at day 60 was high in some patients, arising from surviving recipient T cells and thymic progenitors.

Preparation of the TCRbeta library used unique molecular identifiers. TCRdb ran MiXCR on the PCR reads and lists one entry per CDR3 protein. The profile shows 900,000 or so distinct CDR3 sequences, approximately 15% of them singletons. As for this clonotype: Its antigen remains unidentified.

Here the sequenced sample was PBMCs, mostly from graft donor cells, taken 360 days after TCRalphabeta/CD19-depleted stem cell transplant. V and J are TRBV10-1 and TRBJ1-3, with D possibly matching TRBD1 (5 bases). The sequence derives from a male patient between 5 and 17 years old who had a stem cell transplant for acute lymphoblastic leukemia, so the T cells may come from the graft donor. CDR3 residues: CASSESQGRNTIYF. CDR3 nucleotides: TGCGCCAGCAGTGAGTCGCAGGGTCGAAACACCATATATTTT.